Presented here are 17 T cell receptor beta chains from one specimen sequenced in a study of identical twins. TCRdb reprocessed the 5' RACE reads with MiXCR, giving one entry per CDR3 protein. Of about 390,000 distinct CDR3 sequences in the sample, approximately 8.7% were seen once. Sequenced sample: naive T cells sorted from blood. These receptors were collected from a woman aged 45 to 65 in good health.

This clonotype was seen many times. The chain joins TRBV27 to TRBJ1-1; no clear D gene. Trimming left V 2 bases short and J 1 base short, with 8 bases between. CDR1 MNHEY and CDR2 SMNVEV come from the germline V gene (reference sequence). The CDR3 extends over 14 amino acids. CDR3 DNA: TGTGCCAGCAGTTTAACCGTAGGGAACACTGAAGCTTTCTTT. Protein: CASSLTVGNTEAFF.

This clonotype was counted at least ten times. The chain has TRBV6-1 and TRBJ2-5; D unclear. The CDR3 runs to 13 residues. Trimming pared 8 bases from V and 1 base from J, leaving 11 bases between. The germline V gene encodes CDR1 MNHNS and CDR2 SASEGT. The CDR3 nucleotides are TGTGCCAGCCGAAGGCTGTTCCAAGAGACCCAGTACTTC. Translating gives CASRRLFQETQYF.

V usage is TRBV4-1 and J usage is TRBJ1-5; 9 bases are a match to TRBD1. Per the germline V gene, CDR1 is MGHRA and CDR2 is YSYEKL. The CDR3 is made up of 16 amino acids. The V gene end was trimmed by 4 bases and the J gene end by 4 bases; junction bases not matched to a gene: 8. CDR3 protein: CASSLRDRDGNQPQHF. The CDR3, as DNA: TGCGCCAGCAGCCTCCGGGACAGGGATGGGAATCAGCCCCAGCATTTT.

This clonotype was found a few times. The chain carries TRBV6-1 and TRBJ1-5; D may be TRBD1 (5 bases). This CDR3 is 15 amino acids long. Germline loops: CDR1 MNHNS, CDR2 SASEGT. The germline V and J ends were trimmed by 2 bases and 3 bases, with 11 bases remaining between them. CDR3 in DNA: TGTGCCAGCAGTGAATCGACAGCTAACAATCAGCCCCAGCATTTT. Amino acid sequence: CASSESTANNQPQHF.

This clonotype showed up many times. V and J are TRBV12-3 or TRBV12-4 and TRBJ1-5; D might be TRBD1 (5 bases). The CDR3 has 19 amino acids. V was pared by 3 bases and J by 1 base, with 22 bases between. CDR3 nucleotides: TGTGCCAGCAGTTTTATAATAGACAGCGAGGCTATAAGCAATCAGCCCCAGCATTTT. It is translated as CASSFIIDSEAISNQPQHF.

The chain couples TRBV28 to TRBJ1-4; D remains ambiguous. The V gene's germline CDR1 is MDHEN and CDR2 SYDVKM. Trimming left V 8 bases short and J 3 bases short, with 13 bases between. The CDR3 spans 14 residues. In DNA form, the CDR3 reads TGTGCCAGCGTGGGTGTTCCAGCTAATGAAAAACTGTTTTTT. This gives the protein CASVGVPANEKLFF.

V and J are TRBV6-5 and TRBJ1-1, with D hard to call. Trimming cost V 5 bases and J 4 bases, with 11 bases left between them. Germline values: CDR1 MNHEY, CDR2 SVGAGI. This CDR3 contains 13 residues. The CDR3 spells CASSLKGPTEAFF. The CDR3 DNA reads TGTGCCAGCAGTCTCAAAGGGCCCACTGAAGCTTTCTTT.

This clonotype was observed a handful of times. The chain combines TRBV24-1 with TRBJ2-3; 8 nucleotides agree with TRBD2. This CDR3 region has 15 residues. CDR1 KGHDR and CDR2 SFDVKD come from the germline V gene. Unmatched junction bases numbered 5, after V lost 7 bases and J lost 0 bases. CDR3 region: CATSLSGASTDTQYF. CDR3 in DNA: TGTGCCACCAGCCTTAGCGGGGCTAGCACAGATACGCAGTATTTT.

This clonotype was seen a handful of times. The chain couples TRBV18 to TRBJ1-1; no clear D gene. The V gene lost 1 base and the J gene lost 3 bases, with 12 bases spanning the gap. Germline V gene data show CDR1 as KGHSH and CDR2 as LQKENI. The CDR3 sequence is 15 residues long. The DNA of the CDR3 is TGTGCCAGCTCACCACGAGGCCAGCGGGACACTGAAGCTTTCTTT. Translating gives CASSPRGQRDTEAFF.

Regarding this clonotype: Because it lacks the conserved phenylalanine or tryptophan at the end, this CDR3 is likely a read error. The rearrangement uses TRBV7-9 and TRBJ2-1; D possibly uses TRBD1 or TRBD2 (6 bases each). Trimming took 5 bases from V and 7 from J, leaving 21 bases between them. Germline CDR1 SEHNR, CDR2 FQNEAQ (reference sequence). The CDR3 spans 16 residues. The CDR3 loop reads CASSTTQGRGHNEQFL. The CDR3 bases are TGTGCCAGCAGCACGACCCAGGGGCGGGGCCATAATGAGCAGTTCCTC.

This clonotype was seen at least ten times. This chain links TRBV20-1 with TRBJ2-1, with TRBD2 matching over 7 bases. Germline lookup yields CDR1 DFQATT and CDR2 SNEGSKA (reference sequence). The CDR3 covers 15 residues. With V trimmed by 6 bases and J by 7 bases, 15 bases remained unmatched. The CDR3 nucleotides read TGCAGTGCCTGCCCCCCTAGCGGCCGGGGGAATGAGCAGTTCTTC. Translated: CSACPPSGRGNEQFF.

The sample holds a few counts of this clonotype. This rearrangement joins TRBV20-1 to TRBJ2-7; 11 positions match TRBD1. The CDR3 runs 14 residues. Germline CDR1 is DFQATT and CDR2 is SNEGSKA (reference sequence). Losses at the gene ends were 6 bases for V and 2 bases for J; bases not matched to a gene: 6. CDR3 sequence (DNA): TGCAGTGCCCCGGGACAGGGGGACCCCTACGAGCAGTACTTC. Protein product: CSAPGQGDPYEQYF.

This clonotype was seen ten or more times. The chain couples TRBV20-1 to TRBJ1-5; D is perhaps TRBD1 (6 bases). Germline CDR1 reads DFQATT; CDR2 reads SNEGSKA (reference sequence). Trimming shortened V by 4 bases and J by 3 bases, and 13 bases separated the two germline ends. This CDR3 comprises 14 residues. The CDR3 sequence: CSAKEAGVNQPQHF. The CDR3 coding sequence is TGCAGTGCTAAGGAGGCAGGGGTCAATCAGCCCCAGCATTTT.

The chain employs TRBV5-1 and TRBJ2-1, with 10 bases that match TRBD2. CDR3 size: 15 residues. J was trimmed by 6 bases and V by 2 bases; bases with no gene match: 5. In germline, CDR1 is SGHRS, CDR2 YFSETQ. The CDR3 DNA is TGCGCCAGCAGCTTTCTAGCGGGAGAGGGCAATGAGCAGTTCTTC. Protein product: CASSFLAGEGNEQFF.

This clonotype was seen ten or more times. CDR3 residues: CASSQQGGGYTF. CDR3 DNA: TGTGCCAGCAGCCAACAGGGTGGTGGCTACACCTTC. This rearrangement joins TRBV3-1 to TRBJ1-2, with a weak D call TRBD1 (5 bases). Trimming took off 2 bases at V and 7 bases at J, with 8 bases between the two ends. The CDR3 loop spans 12 amino acids. The germline V gene encodes CDR1 LGHDT and CDR2 YNNKEL (reference sequence).

This clonotype has just a few counts. This chain joins TRBV4-2 and TRBJ2-2; D is possibly TRBD2 (5 bases). CDR3 length: 14 amino acids. Trimming pared 5 bases from V and 6 bases from J, leaving 13 bases between. Germline V CDR1 and CDR2: LGHNA, YNFKEQ. CDR3 in amino acids: CASSVIGVSGELFF. CDR3 bases: TGTGCCAGCAGCGTAATCGGGGTTTCCGGGGAGCTGTTTTTT.

This clonotype turned up a few times. This chain connects TRBV7-2 to TRBJ2-1; no reliable D call. Trimming took off 0 bases at V and 6 bases at J, with 12 bases between the two ends. From germline, CDR1 is SGHTA and CDR2 FQGNSA. The CDR3 is 15 amino acids. The CDR3 bases are TGTGCCAGCAGCTTAGCGGGCCCATCGGGCAATGAGCAGTTCTTC. Its translation: CASSLAGPSGNEQFF. Using reference TRBV7-2 and TRBJ2-1 for the parts outside the CDR3, the full variable domain is GAGVSQSPSNKVTEKGKDVELRCDPISGHTALYWYRQSLGQGLEFLIYFQGNSAPDKSGLPSDRFSAERTGGSVSTLTIQRTQQEDSAVYLCASSLAGPSGNEQFFGPGTRLTVL.